These 3 T cell receptor beta chains were all obtained from the same sample, sequenced in a study of blood T cell repertoires in COVID-19. Sequenced by immunoSEQ multiplex PCR; TCRdb stores in-frame clones only, minus some. The table includes about 110,000 clones, around 80% detected once. The sequenced sample was peripheral blood. The receptors stem from a woman between 65 and 79 years old with acute or convalescent COVID-19.

Notes on this clone: Distinct nucleotide sequences in the sample also encode this CDR3. The chain combines TRBV5-1 with TRBJ1-5; 9 bases are shared with TRBD1. Germline lookup yields CDR1 SGHRS and CDR2 YFSETQ. V lost 4 bases to trimming and J lost 4 bases; unmatched junction nucleotides: 3. The CDR3 spans 14 residues. The CDR3 DNA follows: TGCGCCAGCAGCCCGGGACAGGGAAATCAGCCCCAGCATTTT. Amino acids: CASSPGQGNQPQHF.

The chain employs TRBV29-1 and TRBJ1-1, with 7 bases identical to TRBD1. Germline lookup yields CDR1 SQVTM and CDR2 ANQGSEA. V dropped 5 bases and J dropped 2; count of bases not matched to a gene: 5. The CDR3 contains 13 residues. This CDR3 is CSVHQGGNTEAFF. Written as DNA, the CDR3 is TGCAGCGTTCACCAGGGGGGAAACACTGAAGCTTTCTTT.

This clone was found a few times. The chain has TRBV28 and TRBJ1-2; no firm D call. V was shortened by 6 bases and J by 5 bases, with 19 bases between the two germline ends. Germline V CDR1 and CDR2: MDHEN, SYDVKM. This CDR3 spans 15 amino acids. The CDR3 sequence: CASSLAGGSGYGYTF. The CDR3 nucleotides are TGTGCCAGCAGCCTAGCGGGCGGGTCTGGTTATGGCTACACCTTC.